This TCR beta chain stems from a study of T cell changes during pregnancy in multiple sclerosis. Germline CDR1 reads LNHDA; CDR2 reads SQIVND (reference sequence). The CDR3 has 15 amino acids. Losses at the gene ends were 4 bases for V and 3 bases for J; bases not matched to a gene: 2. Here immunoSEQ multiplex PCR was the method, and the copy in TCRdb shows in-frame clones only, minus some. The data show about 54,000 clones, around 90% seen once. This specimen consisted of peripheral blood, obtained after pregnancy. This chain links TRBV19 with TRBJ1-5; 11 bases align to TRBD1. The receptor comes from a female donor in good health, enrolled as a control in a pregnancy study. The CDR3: CASSRGQGVNQPQHF. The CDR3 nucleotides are TGTGCCAGTAGTAGGGGACAGGGGGTCAATCAGCCCCAGCATTTT.